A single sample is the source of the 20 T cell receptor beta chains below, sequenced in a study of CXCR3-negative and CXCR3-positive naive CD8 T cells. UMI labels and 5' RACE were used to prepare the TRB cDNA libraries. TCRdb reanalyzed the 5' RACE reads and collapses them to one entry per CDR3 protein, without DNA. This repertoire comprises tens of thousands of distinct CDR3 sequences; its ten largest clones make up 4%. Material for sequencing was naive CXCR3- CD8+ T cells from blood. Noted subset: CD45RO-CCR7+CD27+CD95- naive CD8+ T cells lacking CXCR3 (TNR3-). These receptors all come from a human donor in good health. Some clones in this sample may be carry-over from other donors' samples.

The CDR3 loop reads CASSLAGGQGADTQYF. The V gene is TRBV7-6, the J gene TRBJ2-3; TCRdb designates TRBD1, a call that cannot be tested without DNA. The CDR3 totals 16 residues. Germline V gene lookup returns CDR1 SGHVS and CDR2 FNYEAQ.

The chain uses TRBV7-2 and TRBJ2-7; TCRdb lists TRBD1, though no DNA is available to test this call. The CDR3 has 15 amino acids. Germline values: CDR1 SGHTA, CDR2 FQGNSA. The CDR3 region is CASGVGDRGIDEQYF. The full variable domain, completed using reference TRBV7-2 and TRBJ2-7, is GAGVSQSPSNKVTEKGKDVELRCDPISGHTALYWYRQSLGQGLEFLIYFQGNSAPDKSGLPSDRFSAERTGGSVSTLTIQRTQQEDSAVYLCASGVGDRGIDEQYFGPGTRLTVT.

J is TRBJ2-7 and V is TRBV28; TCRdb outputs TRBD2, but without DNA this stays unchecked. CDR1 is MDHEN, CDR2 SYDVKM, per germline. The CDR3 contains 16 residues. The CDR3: CASTSEGGRASYEQYF.

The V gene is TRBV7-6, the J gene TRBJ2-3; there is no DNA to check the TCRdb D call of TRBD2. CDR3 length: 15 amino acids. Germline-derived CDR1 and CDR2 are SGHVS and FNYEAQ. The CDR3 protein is CASSPSGGYTDTQYF.

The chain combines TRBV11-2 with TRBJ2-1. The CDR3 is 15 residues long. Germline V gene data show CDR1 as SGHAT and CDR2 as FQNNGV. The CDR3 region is CASSLFPSSYNEQFF.

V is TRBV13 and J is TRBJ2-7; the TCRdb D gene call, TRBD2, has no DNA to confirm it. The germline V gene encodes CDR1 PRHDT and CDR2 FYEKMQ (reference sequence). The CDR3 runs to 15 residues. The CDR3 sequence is CASSRGTSGTYEQYF.

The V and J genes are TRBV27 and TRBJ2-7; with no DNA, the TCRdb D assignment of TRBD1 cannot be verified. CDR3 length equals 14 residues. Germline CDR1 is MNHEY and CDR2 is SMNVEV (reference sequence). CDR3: CASSLDGQVYEQYF.

The CDR3: CASRGTVAKNIQYF. The V call is TRBV12-3 or TRBV12-4, the J call TRBJ2-4; lacking DNA, the TRBD1 call made by TCRdb goes unchecked. CDR3 size: 14 residues.

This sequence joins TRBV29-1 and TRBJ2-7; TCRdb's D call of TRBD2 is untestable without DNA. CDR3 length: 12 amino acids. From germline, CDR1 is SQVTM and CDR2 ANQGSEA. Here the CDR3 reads CSVVTGDYEQYF.

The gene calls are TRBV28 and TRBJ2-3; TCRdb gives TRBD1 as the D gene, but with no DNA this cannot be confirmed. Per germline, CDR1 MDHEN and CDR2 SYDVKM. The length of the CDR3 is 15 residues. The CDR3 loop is CASSLAQGISDTQYF.

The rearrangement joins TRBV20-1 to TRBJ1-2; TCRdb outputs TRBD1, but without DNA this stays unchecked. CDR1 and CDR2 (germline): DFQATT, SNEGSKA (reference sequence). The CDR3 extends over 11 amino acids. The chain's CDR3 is CSARAGTAPPF.

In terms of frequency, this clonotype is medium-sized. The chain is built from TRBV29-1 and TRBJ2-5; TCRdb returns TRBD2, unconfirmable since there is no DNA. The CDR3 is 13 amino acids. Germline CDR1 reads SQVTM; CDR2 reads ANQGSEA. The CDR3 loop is CSVEEGSGETQYF. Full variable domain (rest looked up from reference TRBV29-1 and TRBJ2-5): SAVISQKPSRDICQRGTSLTIQCQVDSQVTMMFWYRQQPGQSLTLIATANQGSEATYESGFVIDKFPISRPNLTFSTLTVSNMSPEDSSIYLCSVEEGSGETQYFGPGTRLLVL.

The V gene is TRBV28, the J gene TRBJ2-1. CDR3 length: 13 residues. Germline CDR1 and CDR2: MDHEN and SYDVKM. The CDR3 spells CASSLIRTGEQFF. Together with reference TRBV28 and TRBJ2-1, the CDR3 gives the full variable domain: DVKVTQSSRYLVKRTGEKVFLECVQDMDHENMFWYRQDPGLGLRLIYFSYDVKMKEKGDIPEGYSVSREKKERFSLILESASTNQTSMYLCASSLIRTGEQFFGPGTRLTVL.

CDR3 amino acids: CASGWGAEAFF. The genes are TRBV12-3 or TRBV12-4 and TRBJ1-1; the TRBD1 assignment by TCRdb is unverifiable without DNA. This CDR3 is built from 11 residues.

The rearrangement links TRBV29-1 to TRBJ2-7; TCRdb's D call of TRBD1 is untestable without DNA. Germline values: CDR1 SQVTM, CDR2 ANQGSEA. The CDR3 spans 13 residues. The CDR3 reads CSGGSGDPYEQYF.

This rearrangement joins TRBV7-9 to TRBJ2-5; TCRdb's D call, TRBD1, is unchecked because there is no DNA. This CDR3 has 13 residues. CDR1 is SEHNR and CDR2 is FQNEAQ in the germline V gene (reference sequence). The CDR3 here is CASSVPPEETQYF.

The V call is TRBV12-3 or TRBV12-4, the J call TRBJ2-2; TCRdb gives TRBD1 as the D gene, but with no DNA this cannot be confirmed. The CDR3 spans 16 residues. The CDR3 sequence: CASSPGATELTGELFF.

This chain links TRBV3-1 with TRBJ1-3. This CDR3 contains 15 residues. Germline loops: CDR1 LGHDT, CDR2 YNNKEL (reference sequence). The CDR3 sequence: CASNQKSAGINTIYF.

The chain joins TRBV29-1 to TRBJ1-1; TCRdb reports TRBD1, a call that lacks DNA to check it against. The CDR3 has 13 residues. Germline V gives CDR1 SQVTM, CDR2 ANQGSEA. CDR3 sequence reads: CSVERGQGPEAFF.

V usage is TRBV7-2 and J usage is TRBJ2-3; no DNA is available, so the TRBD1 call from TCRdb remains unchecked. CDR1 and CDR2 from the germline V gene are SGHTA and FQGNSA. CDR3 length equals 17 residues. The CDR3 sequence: CASSPVEDGGVLDTQYF.